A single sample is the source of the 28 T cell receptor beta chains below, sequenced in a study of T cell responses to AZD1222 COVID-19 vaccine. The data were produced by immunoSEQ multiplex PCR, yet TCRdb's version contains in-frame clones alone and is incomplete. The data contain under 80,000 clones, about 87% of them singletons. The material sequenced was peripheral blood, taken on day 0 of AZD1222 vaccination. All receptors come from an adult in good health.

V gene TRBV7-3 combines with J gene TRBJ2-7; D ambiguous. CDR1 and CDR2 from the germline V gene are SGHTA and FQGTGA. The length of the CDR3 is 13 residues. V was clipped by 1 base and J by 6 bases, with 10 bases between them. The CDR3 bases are TGTGCCAGCAGCTTAAATCTGGGAAGCGAGCAGTACTTC. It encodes CASSLNLGSEQYF.

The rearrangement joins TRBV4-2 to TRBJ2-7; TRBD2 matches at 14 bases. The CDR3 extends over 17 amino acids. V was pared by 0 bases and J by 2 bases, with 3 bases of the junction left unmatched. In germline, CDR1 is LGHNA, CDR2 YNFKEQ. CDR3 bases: TGTGCCAGCAGCCAAGAGAAGACTAGCGGGGGGGCCTACGAGCAGTACTTC. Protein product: CASSQEKTSGGAYEQYF.

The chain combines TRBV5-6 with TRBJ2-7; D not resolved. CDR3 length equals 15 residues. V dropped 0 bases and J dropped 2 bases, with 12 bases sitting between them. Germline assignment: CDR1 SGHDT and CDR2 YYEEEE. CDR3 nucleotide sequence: TGTGCCAGCAGCTTGGGAGGCCAGCCGACCTACGAGCAGTACTTC. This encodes CASSLGGQPTYEQYF. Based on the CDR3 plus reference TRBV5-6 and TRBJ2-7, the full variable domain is DAGVTQSPTHLIKTRGQQVTLRCSPKSGHDTVSWYQQALGQGPQFIFQYYEEEERQRGNFPDRFSGHQFPNYSSELNVNALLLGDSALYLCASSLGGQPTYEQYFGPGTRLTVT.

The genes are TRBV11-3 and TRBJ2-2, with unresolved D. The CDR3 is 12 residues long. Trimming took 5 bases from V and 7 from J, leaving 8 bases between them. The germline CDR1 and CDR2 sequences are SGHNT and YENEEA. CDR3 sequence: CASSKHGGELFF. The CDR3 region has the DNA TGTGCCAGCAGCAAACACGGCGGGGAGCTGTTTTTT.

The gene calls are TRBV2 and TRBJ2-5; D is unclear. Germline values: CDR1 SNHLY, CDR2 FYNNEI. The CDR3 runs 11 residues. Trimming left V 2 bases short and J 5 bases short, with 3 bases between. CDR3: CASSEWETQYF. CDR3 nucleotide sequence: TGTGCCAGCAGTGAATGGGAGACCCAGTACTTC.

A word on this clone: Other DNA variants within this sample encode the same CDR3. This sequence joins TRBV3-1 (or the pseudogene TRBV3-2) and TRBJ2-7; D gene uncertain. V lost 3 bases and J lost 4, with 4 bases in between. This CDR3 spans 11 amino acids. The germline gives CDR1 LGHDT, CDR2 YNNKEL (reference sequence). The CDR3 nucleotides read TGTGCCAGCAGCCAGGGTTACGAGCAGTACTTC. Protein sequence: CASSQGYEQYF.

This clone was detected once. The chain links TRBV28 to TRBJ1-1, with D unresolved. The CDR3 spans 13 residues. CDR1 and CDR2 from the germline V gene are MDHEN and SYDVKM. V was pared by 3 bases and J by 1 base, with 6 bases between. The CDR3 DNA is TGTGCCAGCAGTTTCCCCGGGAACACTGAAGCTTTCTTT. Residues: CASSFPGNTEAFF.

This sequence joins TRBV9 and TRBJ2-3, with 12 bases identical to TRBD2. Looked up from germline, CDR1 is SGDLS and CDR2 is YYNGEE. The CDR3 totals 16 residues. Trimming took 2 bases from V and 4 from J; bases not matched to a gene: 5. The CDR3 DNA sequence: TGTGCCAGCAGCGTTACTAGCGGGGGGAGTTCAGATACGCAGTATTTT. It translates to CASSVTSGGSSDTQYF.

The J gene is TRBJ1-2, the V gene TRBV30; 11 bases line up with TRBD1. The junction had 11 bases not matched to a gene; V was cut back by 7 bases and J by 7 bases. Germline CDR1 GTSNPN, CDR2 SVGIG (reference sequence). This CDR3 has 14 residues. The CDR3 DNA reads TGTGCCTCCTTGACCGGGACAGGGGGATTTGGCTACACCTTC. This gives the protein CASLTGTGGFGYTF.

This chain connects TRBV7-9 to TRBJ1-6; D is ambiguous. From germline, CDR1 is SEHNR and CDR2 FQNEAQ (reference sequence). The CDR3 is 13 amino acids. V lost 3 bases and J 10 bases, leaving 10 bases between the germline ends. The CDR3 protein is CASSFPSDSPLHF. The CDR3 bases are TGTGCCAGCAGCTTTCCTAGCGACTCACCCCTCCACTTT.

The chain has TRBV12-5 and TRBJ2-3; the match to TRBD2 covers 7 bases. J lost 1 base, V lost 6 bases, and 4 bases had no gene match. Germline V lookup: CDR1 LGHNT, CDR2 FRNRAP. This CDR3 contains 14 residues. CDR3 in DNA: TGTGCTAGTGGCCTAGCGGAGGGCACAGATACGCAGTATTTT. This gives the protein CASGLAEGTDTQYF.

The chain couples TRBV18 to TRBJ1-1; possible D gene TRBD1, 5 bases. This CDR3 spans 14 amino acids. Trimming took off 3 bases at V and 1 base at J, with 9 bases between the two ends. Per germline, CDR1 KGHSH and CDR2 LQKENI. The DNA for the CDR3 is TGTGCCAGCTCACCTGCAGGGAGGAACACTGAAGCTTTCTTT. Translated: CASSPAGRNTEAFF. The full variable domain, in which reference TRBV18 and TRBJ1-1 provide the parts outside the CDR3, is NAGVMQNPRHLVRRRGQEARLRCSPMKGHSHVYWYRQLPEEGLKFMVYLQKENIIDESGMPKERFSAEFPKEGPSILRIQQVVRGDSAAYFCASSPAGRNTEAFFGQGTRLTVV.

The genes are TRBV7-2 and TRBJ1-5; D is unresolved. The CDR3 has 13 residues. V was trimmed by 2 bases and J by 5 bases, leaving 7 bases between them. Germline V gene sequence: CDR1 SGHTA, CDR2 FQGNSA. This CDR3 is CASSLIRDQPQHF. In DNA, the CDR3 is TGTGCCAGCAGCTTAATCCGGGATCAGCCCCAGCATTTT.

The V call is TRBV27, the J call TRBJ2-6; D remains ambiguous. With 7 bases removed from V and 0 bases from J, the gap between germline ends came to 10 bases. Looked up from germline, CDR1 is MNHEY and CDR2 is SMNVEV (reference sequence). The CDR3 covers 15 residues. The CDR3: CASTIGSSGANVLTF. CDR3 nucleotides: TGTGCCAGCACCATAGGGTCCTCTGGGGCCAACGTCCTGACTTTC. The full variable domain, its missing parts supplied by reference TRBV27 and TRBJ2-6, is EAQVTQNPRYLITVTGKKLTVTCSQNMNHEYMSWYRQDPGLGLRQIYYSMNVEVTDKGDVPEGYKVSRKEKRNFPLILESPSPNQTSLYFCASTIGSSGANVLTFGAGSRLTVL.

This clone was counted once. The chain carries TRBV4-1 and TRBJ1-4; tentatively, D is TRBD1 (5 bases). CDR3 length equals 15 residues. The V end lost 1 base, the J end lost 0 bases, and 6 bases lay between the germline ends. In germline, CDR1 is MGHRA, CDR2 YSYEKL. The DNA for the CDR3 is TGCGCCAGCAGCCAAGGACAGACAACTAATGAAAAACTGTTTTTT. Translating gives CASSQGQTTNEKLFF.

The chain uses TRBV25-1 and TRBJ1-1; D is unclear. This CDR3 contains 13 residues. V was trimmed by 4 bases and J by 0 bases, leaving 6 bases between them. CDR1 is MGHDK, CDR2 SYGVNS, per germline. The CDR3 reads CASSVSVNTEAFF. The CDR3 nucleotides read TGTGCCAGCAGTGTATCGGTGAACACTGAAGCTTTCTTT.

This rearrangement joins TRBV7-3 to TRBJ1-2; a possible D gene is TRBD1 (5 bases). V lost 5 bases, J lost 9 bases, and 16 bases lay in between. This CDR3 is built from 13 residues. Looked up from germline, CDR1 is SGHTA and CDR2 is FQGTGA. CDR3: CASSDRDGSRYTF. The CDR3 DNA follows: TGTGCCAGCAGCGACCGGGACGGTTCTCGCTACACCTTC. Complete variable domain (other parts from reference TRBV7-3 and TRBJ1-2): GAGVSQTPSNKVTEKGKYVELRCDPISGHTALYWYRQSLGQGPEFLIYFQGTGAADDSGLPNDRFFAVRPEGSVSTLKIQRTERGDSAVYLCASSDRDGSRYTFGSGTRLTVV.

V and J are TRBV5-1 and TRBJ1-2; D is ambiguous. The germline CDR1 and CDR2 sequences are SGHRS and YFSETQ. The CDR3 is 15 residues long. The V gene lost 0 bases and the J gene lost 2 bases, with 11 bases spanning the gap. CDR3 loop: CASSLDRSRNYGYTF. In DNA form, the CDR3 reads TGCGCCAGCAGCTTGGATCGGTCAAGAAACTATGGCTACACCTTC.

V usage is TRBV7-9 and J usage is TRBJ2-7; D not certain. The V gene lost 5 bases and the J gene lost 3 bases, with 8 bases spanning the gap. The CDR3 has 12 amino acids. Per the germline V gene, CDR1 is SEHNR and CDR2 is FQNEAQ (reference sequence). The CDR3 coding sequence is TGTGCCAGCAGCCCCCCCAACTACGAGCAGTACTTC. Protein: CASSPPNYEQYF.

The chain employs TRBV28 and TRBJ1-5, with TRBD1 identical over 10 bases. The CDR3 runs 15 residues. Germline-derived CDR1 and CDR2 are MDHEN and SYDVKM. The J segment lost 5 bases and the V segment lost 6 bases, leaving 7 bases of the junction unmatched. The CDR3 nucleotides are TGTGCCAGCAGCCTAGCCGGGACAGGGGATCAGCCCCAGCATTTT. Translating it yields CASSLAGTGDQPQHF.

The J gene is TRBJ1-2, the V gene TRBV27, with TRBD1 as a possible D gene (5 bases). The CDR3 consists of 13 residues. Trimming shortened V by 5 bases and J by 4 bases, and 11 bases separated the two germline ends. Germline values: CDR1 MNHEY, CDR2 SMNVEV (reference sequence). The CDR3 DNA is TGTGCCAGCAGTAAGCGACAGTCCTATGGCTACACCTTC. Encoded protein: CASSKRQSYGYTF.

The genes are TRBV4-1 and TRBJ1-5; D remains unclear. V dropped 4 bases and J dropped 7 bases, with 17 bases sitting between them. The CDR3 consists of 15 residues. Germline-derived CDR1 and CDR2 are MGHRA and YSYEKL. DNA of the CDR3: TGCGCCAGCAGCCTCAGAAAGGCGGCGGGCCAGCCCCAGCATTTT. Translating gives CASSLRKAAGQPQHF.

The CDR3 bases are TGTGCCAGCAGTCGAGTCAGGAATTCACCCCTCCACTTT. This translates into CASSRVRNSPLHF. This rearrangement joins TRBV12-3 or TRBV12-4 to TRBJ1-6; D uncertain. The CDR3 has 13 residues. V gave up 5 bases and J gave up 7 bases, with 9 bases separating them.

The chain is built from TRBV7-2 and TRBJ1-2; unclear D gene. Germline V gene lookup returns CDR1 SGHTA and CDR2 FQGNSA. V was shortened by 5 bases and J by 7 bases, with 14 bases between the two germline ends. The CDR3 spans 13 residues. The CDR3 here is CASSPRRVRGYTF. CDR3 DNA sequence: TGTGCCAGCAGCCCCCGTAGAGTTCGTGGCTACACCTTC.

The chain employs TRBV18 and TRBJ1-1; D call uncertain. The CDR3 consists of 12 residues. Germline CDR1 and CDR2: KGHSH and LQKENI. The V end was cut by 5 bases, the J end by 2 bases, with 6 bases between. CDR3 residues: CASSTVNTEAFF. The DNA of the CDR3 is TGTGCCAGCTCAACGGTCAACACTGAAGCTTTCTTT. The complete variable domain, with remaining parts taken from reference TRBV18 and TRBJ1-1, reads NAGVMQNPRHLVRRRGQEARLRCSPMKGHSHVYWYRQLPEEGLKFMVYLQKENIIDESGMPKERFSAEFPKEGPSILRIQQVVRGDSAAYFCASSTVNTEAFFGQGTRLTVV.

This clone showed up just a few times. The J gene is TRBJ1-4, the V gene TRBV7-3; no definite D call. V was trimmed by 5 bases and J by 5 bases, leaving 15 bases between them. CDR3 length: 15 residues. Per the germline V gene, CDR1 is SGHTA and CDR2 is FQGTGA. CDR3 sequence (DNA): TGTGCCAGCAGCCCGTCAGGTACCCGGAATGAAAAACTGTTTTTT. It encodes CASSPSGTRNEKLFF.

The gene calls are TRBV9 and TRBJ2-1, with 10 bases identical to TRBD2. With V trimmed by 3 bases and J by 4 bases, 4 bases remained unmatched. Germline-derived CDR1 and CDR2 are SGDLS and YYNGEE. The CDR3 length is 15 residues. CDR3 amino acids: CASSDGTSAYNEQFF. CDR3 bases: TGTGCCAGCAGCGACGGGACTAGCGCTTACAATGAGCAGTTCTTC.

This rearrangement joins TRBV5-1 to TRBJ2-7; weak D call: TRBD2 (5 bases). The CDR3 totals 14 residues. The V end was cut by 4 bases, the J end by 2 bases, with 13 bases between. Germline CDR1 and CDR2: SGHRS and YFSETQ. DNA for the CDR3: TGCGCCAGCAGCCTCGGGAACACTGCCTACGAGCAGTACTTC. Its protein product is CASSLGNTAYEQYF.